Listed below are T cell receptor beta chains from one sample, sequenced in a study of blood T cell repertoires in COVID-19. Clones were read by immunoSEQ multiplex PCR, and TCRdb kept only the in-frame ones, dropping some. The table lists 100,000 to 130,000 clones, around 83% of them singletons, with 4% to 5% in the top ten. Sequenced material: peripheral blood. The receptors were gathered from a woman between 70 and 85 years old with acute or convalescent COVID-19. The CDR3 runs from the conserved cysteine through the conserved F or W. A D gene is named only where the DNA matches it firmly. The size of a clone is reported for some rows only, either as once, few or many, or as a class for expanded clones.

V,D,size,J,CDR3,DNA
TRBV2,-,-,TRBJ2-3,CASRVLAGSQDTQYF,TGTGCCAGCAGGGTTCTGGCGGGGAGTCAAGATACGCAGTATTTT
TRBV3-1/TRBV3-2,TRBD1,-,TRBJ1-2,CASSPGQGEGYTF,TGTGCCAGCAGCCCCGGACAGGGCGAAGGCTACACCTTC
TRBV7-2,TRBD1,few,TRBJ1-1,CASSDYRGTEAFF,TGTGCCAGCAGCGATTACAGGGGTACTGAAGCTTTCTTT
TRBV14,TRBD2,-,TRBJ2-3,CASSQRTSGRDTQYF,TGTGCCAGCAGCCAGAGGACTAGCGGGAGGGATACGCAGTATTTT
TRBV6-5,-,-,TRBJ1-2,CASSYSIGGGYTF,TGTGCCAGCAGTTATTCTATAGGGGGTGGCTACACCTTC
TRBV11-2,TRBD1,-,TRBJ1-1,CASSAVTGLNTEAFF,TGTGCCAGCAGCGCCGTGACAGGGTTGAACACTGAAGCTTTCTTT
TRBV29-1,-,-,TRBJ1-1,CSALTNLMNTEAFF,TGCAGCGCCCTGACAAATCTAATGAACACTGAAGCTTTCTTT
TRBV5-6,TRBD2,-,TRBJ2-3,CASSRAGVWTDTQYF,TGTGCCAGCAGCCGGGCGGGGGTCTGGACAGATACGCAGTATTTT
TRBV5-6,-,-,TRBJ1-4,CASSHGTRNEKLFF,TGTGCCAGCAGCCACGGGACACGAAATGAAAAACTGTTTTTT
TRBV5-6,TRBD1,-,TRBJ1-5,CASSSWTGVIDQPQHF,TGTGCCAGCAGCTCTTGGACAGGAGTAATTGATCAGCCCCAGCATTTT
TRBV7-8,-,-,TRBJ2-1,CASSLATRVGEQFF,TGTGCCAGCAGCTTAGCTACGAGGGTGGGGGAGCAGTTCTTC
TRBV27,TRBD1,-,TRBJ1-4,CASGAGGLTNEKLFF,TGTGCCAGCGGGGCAGGGGGCCTCACTAATGAAAAACTGTTTTTT
TRBV28,-,-,TRBJ2-1,CASRGGLAYNEQFF,TGTGCCAGCAGGGGCGGACTGGCATACAATGAGCAGTTCTTC
TRBV4-2,-,-,TRBJ1-5,CASSQAGDQPQHF,TGTGCCAGCAGCCAGGCGGGTGATCAGCCCCAGCATTTT